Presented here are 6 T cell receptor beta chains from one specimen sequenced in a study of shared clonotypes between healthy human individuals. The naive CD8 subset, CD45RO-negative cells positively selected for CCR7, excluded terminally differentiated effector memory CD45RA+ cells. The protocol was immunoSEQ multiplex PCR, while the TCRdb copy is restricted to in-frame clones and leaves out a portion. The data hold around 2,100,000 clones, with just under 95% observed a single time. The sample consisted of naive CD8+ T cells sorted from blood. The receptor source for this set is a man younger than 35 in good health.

CDR3 in DNA: TGTGCCAGCAGCGTAAGTTGGAGGACTAGCGGGGGCAATGAGCAGTTCTTC. Protein: CASSVSWRTSGGNEQFF. This sequence joins TRBV9 and TRBJ2-1, with 13 bases matching TRBD2. Germline loops: CDR1 SGDLS, CDR2 YYNGEE. The ends lost 1 base at V and 6 bases at J; junction bases unmatched: 7. The CDR3 totals 17 residues.

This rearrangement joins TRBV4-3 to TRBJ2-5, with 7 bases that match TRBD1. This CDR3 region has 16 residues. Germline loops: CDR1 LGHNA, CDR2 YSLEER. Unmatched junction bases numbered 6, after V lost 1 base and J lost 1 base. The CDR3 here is CASSQVYRGVQETQYF. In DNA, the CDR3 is TGCGCCAGCAGCCAAGTCTACAGGGGCGTCCAAGAGACCCAGTACTTC.

The CDR3 here is CASSQDTLVGQPQHF. The CDR3, as DNA: TGCGCCAGCAGCCAAGATACCTTGGTGGGTCAGCCCCAGCATTTT. The chain combines TRBV4-3 with TRBJ1-5; no clear D gene. Trimming left V 0 bases short and J 6 bases short, with 12 bases between. CDR3 size: 15 residues. Looked up from germline, CDR1 is LGHNA and CDR2 is YSLEER.

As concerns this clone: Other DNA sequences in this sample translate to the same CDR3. CDR3 bases: TGCGCCAGCAGCTTGGGGGCGGCCTACGAGCAGTACTTC. Translation gives CASSLGAAYEQYF. V is TRBV5-1 and J is TRBJ2-7, with D unresolved. CDR1 SGHRS and CDR2 YFSETQ come from the germline V gene. Trimming took 0 bases from V and 2 from J, leaving 6 bases between them. The CDR3 loop spans 13 amino acids. Full variable domain (rest looked up from reference TRBV5-1 and TRBJ2-7): KAGVTQTPRYLIKTRGQQVTLSCSPISGHRSVSWYQQTPGQGLQFLFEYFSETQRNKGNFPGRFSGRQFSNSRSEMNVSTLELGDSALYLCASSLGAAYEQYFGPGTRLTVT.

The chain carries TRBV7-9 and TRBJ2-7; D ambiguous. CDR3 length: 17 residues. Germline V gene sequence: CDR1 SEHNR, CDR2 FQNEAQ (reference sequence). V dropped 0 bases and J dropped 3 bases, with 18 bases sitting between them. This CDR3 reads CASSLASPLTYDYEQYF. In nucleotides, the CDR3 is TGTGCCAGCAGCTTAGCGAGTCCCTTGACGTATGACTACGAGCAGTACTTC.

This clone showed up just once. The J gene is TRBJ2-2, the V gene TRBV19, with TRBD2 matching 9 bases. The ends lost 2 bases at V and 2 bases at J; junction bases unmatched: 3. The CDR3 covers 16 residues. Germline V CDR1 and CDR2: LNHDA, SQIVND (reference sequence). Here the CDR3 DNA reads TGTGCCAGTAGTATACTAGCGGGGAGCAACACCGGGGAGCTGTTTTTT. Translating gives CASSILAGSNTGELFF.